The text below deals with one TCR beta chain. What it binds is not known. The data were obtained in a study of Ad26.COV2.S vaccination and SARS-CoV-2 variants. Using immunoSEQ multiplex PCR, the repertoire was profiled, and TCRdb retains in-frame clones only, with some absent. The sample has some 180,000 clones, around nine tenths seen once. The germline gives CDR1 SGHTS, CDR2 YDEGEE. Deletions cut 4 bases from V and 0 bases from J, with 14 bases between. CDR3 length equals 17 residues. Study results and limitations: Vaccine recipients and placebo recipients showed similar non-spike TCR breadth. Reported post-vaccination CD8+ and CD4+ T cell responses to spike showed substantial breadth. Possible underestimation of total T cell responses by the TCR breadth and depth analyses was noted. Ad26.COV2.S recipients had broader spike-specific TCRs (P = 0.0014).

Sample: peripheral blood, taken after recovery from COVID-19. The chain carries TRBV5-8 and TRBJ1-6, with no clear D. The source is a human donor who had recovered from COVID-19. The CDR3 sequence: CASSLFRRSSYNSPLHF. The CDR3 nucleotides read TGTGCCAGCAGCCTGTTCAGAAGGAGCTCCTATAATTCACCCCTCCACTTT.